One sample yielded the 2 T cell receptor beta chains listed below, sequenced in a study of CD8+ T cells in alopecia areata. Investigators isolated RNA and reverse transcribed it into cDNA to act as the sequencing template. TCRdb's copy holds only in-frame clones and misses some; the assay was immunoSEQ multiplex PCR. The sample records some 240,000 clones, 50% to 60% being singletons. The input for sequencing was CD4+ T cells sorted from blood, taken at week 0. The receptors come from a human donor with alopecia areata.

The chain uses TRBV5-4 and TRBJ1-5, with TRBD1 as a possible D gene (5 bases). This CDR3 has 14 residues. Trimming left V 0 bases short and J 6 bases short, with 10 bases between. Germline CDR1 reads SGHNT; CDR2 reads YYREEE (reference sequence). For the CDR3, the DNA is TGTGCCAGCAGCTTGGCAGGTAGGGGTCAGCCCCAGCATTTT. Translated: CASSLAGRGQPQHF.

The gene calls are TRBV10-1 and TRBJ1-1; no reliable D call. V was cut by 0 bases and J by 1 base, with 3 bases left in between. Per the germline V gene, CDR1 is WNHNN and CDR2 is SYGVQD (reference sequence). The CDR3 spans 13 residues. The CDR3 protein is CASSESPNTEAFF. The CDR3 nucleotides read TGCGCCAGCAGTGAGTCACCGAACACTGAAGCTTTCTTT.